Presented here are 21 T cell receptor beta chains from one specimen sequenced in a study of Graves' ophthalmopathy and Graves' hyperthyroidism. RNA served as the template for amplifying TCR beta CDR3 regions. First-round RT-PCR employed HTBI primers, with a second-round multiplex PCR after it. One entry per CDR3 protein, called by TCRdb with MiXCR from the multiplex PCR reads. The sample shows roughly 300,000 distinct CDR3 sequences, around a sixth of them seen only once. Source material: peripheral blood. The receptors stem from an adult man with Graves' ophthalmopathy.

This clonotype was detected ten times or more. The chain uses TRBV6-2 or TRBV6-3 and TRBJ1-1; 7 bases line up with TRBD1. Losses at the gene ends were 6 bases for V and 6 bases for J; bases not matched to a gene: 4. The CDR3 is 12 residues long. CDR1 is MNHEY, CDR2 SVGEGT, per germline. The CDR3, as DNA: TGTGCCAGCAGGAGAGGGGGCCCTGAAGCTTTCTTT. Protein product: CASRRGGPEAFF.

This clonotype appeared many times. The CDR3 region has the DNA TGTGCCAGTAGCCTCACTAGCGGGAGTCTGTCGGGGGAGCTGTTTTTT. Translation gives CASSLTSGSLSGELFF. The genes are TRBV19 and TRBJ2-2, with 11 bases matching TRBD2. V trimming: 6 bases; J trimming: 8 bases; junction bases outside the gene matches: 11. CDR3 length equals 16 residues. Germline CDR1 reads LNHDA; CDR2 reads SQIVND (reference sequence).

This clonotype was detected ten times or more. The chain carries TRBV5-1 and TRBJ2-5; 11 bases are a match to TRBD1. CDR1 and CDR2 (germline): SGHRS, YFSETQ. This CDR3 comprises 16 residues. The trim removed 7 bases at V and 6 bases at J, leaving 14 bases unmatched. The chain's CDR3 is CASSPGTGGFRKTQYF. CDR3 coding DNA: TGCGCCAGCTCCCCCGGGACAGGGGGTTTTAGGAAGACCCAGTACTTC.

This clonotype was seen only a few times. A read error may explain this, as a much larger clone is one base away. The chain is built from TRBV10-3 and TRBJ2-5; D perhaps matches TRBD1 (6 bases). Trimming took off 2 bases at V and 1 base at J, with 8 bases between the two ends. This CDR3 has 14 amino acids. Looked up from germline, CDR1 is ENHRY and CDR2 is SYGVKD. Here the CDR3 reads CAISEGQTQETQYF. DNA of the CDR3: TGTGCCATCAGTGAGGGACAGACCCAAGAGACCCAGTACTTC.

This clonotype was observed many times. CDR3 coding DNA: TGTGCCAGCAGCGTAGGGTTGCGGGAGGCGACCTACGAGCAGTACTTC. It yields the protein CASSVGLREATYEQYF. The V call is TRBV9, the J call TRBJ2-7, with 8 bases fitting TRBD2. Trimming at V came to 0 bases and at J to 2 bases, leaving 7 bases not matched to a gene. Germline V gene data show CDR1 as SGDLS and CDR2 as YYNGEE. This CDR3 is built from 16 residues.

The sample holds many counts of this clonotype. The chain couples TRBV29-1 to TRBJ1-1; perhaps TRBD1 as D (6 bases). V dropped 8 bases and J dropped 1 base, with 14 bases sitting between them. The CDR3 length is 13 residues. CDR1 and CDR2 (germline): SQVTM, ANQGSEA. CDR3 protein: CSTRGGRNTEAFF. As DNA, the CDR3 is TGCAGCACCCGGGGGGGCAGGAACACTGAAGCTTTCTTT.

There are many counts of this clonotype. The J gene is TRBJ1-5, the V gene TRBV3-1; D is uncertain. V lost 0 bases to trimming and J lost 3 bases, with 9 bases between them. Germline V gives CDR1 LGHDT, CDR2 YNNKEL (reference sequence). This CDR3 is built from 15 residues. The CDR3, as DNA: TGTGCCAGCAGCCAAGACCCCAGGCACAATCAGCCCCAGCATTTT. It is translated as CASSQDPRHNQPQHF.

This clonotype was picked up a small number of times. This chain links TRBV3-1 with TRBJ2-7; TRBD2 is a possible D gene (6 bases). This CDR3 spans 14 amino acids. Germline CDR1 and CDR2: LGHDT and YNNKEL (reference sequence). Between the trimmed V and J ends, which lost 4 bases and 4 bases, there was a span of 14 bases. This CDR3 reads CASSLLTGEYEQYF. CDR3 sequence (DNA): TGTGCCAGCAGCCTTCTTACGGGGGAATACGAGCAGTACTTC.

This clonotype has at least ten counts. This rearrangement joins TRBV6-5 to TRBJ2-7; D call uncertain. Trimming shortened V by 2 bases and J by 3 bases, and 8 bases separated the two germline ends. Germline V gene data show CDR1 as MNHEY and CDR2 as SVGAGI. This CDR3 comprises 13 residues. CDR3 nucleotide sequence: TGTGCCAGCAGTTACCGGGCTGTCTACGAGCAGTACTTC. Its protein is CASSYRAVYEQYF.

At least ten counts were recorded for this clonotype. The J gene is TRBJ2-2, the V gene TRBV27; TRBD2 aligns across 9 bases. Germline V lookup: CDR1 MNHEY, CDR2 SMNVEV (reference sequence). Germline trimming cut 7 bases from V and 0 bases from J; bases unmatched to any gene: 6. This CDR3 is built from 16 residues. The DNA of the CDR3 is TGTGCCAGCAAGAGGGGACTAGCCGCGAACACCGGGGAGCTGTTTTTT. Protein: CASKRGLAANTGELFF.

At least ten counts were recorded for this clonotype. The V gene is TRBV20-1, the J gene TRBJ2-5, with 12 bases identical to TRBD2. In germline, CDR1 is DFQATT, CDR2 SNEGSKA (reference sequence). The V segment lost 7 bases and the J segment 5 bases; nucleotides outside the gene matches: 5. This CDR3 is 13 amino acids long. CDR3 nucleotides: TGCAGTGTCCTAGCGGGAGGGACGGAGACCCAGTACTTC. This gives the protein CSVLAGGTETQYF.

V is TRBV11-2 and J is TRBJ2-7, with 9 bases identical to TRBD2. Losses at the gene ends were 3 bases for V and 9 bases for J; bases not matched to a gene: 6. The CDR3 has 13 amino acids. CDR1 is SGHAT, CDR2 FQNNGV, per germline. As DNA, the CDR3 is TGTGCCAGCAGCTTGGGCGGGGGGGCCGCGCAGTACTTC. The encoded protein is CASSLGGGAAQYF.

The J gene is TRBJ2-5, the V gene TRBV11-2; perhaps TRBD2 as D (7 bases). This CDR3 is built from 16 residues. Germline V gene lookup returns CDR1 SGHAT and CDR2 FQNNGV. V was shortened by 1 base and J by 5 bases, with 17 bases between the two germline ends. The CDR3 DNA reads TGTGCCAGCAGCTTAGGAGGACTAGGGGGGATGGAGACCCAGTACTTC. This codes for CASSLGGLGGMETQYF.

This clonotype came up many times. V gene TRBV7-9 combines with J gene TRBJ1-6; D may be TRBD1 (5 bases). The CDR3 has 15 amino acids. CDR1 SEHNR and CDR2 FQNEAQ come from the germline V gene (reference sequence). The V and J ends lost 1 base and 16 bases respectively, with 20 bases between them. Here the CDR3 reads CASSLVRQTEGPLHF. In DNA, the CDR3 is TGTGCCAGCAGCTTAGTCCGGCAGACAGAGGGGCCGCTCCACTTT.

This clonotype was detected ten times or more. The J gene is TRBJ1-2, the V gene TRBV11-1, with 9 bases lining up with TRBD1. Germline CDR1 and CDR2: SGHAT and FQDESV (reference sequence). J gave up 1 base and V 6 bases, and 12 bases lay outside the gene matches. The CDR3 loop spans 17 amino acids. CDR3 region: CASRPEPGTGFNYGYTF. DNA of the CDR3: TGTGCCAGCAGACCCGAACCCGGGACAGGGTTTAACTATGGCTACACCTTC.

The CDR3 region is CASSWGRSGGGETQYF. CDR3 bases: TGTGCCAGCAGTTGGGGGCGCAGCGGGGGAGGGGAGACCCAGTACTTC. This rearrangement joins TRBV12-3 or TRBV12-4 to TRBJ2-5, with 8 bases that match TRBD2. The CDR3 loop spans 16 amino acids. V dropped 4 bases and J dropped 5; count of bases not matched to a gene: 12.

This clonotype has a count of ten or more. The V call is TRBV19, the J call TRBJ1-1, with D unclear. The CDR3 covers 11 residues. Trimming pared 5 bases from V and 3 bases from J, leaving 4 bases between. Germline V gives CDR1 LNHDA, CDR2 SQIVND (reference sequence). In nucleotides, the CDR3 is TGTGCCAGTAGTCAATACACTGAAGCTTTCTTT. Its protein product is CASSQYTEAFF.

This clonotype was seen repeatedly, ten times or more. The chain is built from TRBV27 and TRBJ1-1; D is ambiguous. V dropped 7 bases and J dropped 4 bases, with 16 bases sitting between them. CDR1 is MNHEY and CDR2 is SMNVEV in the germline V gene (reference sequence). CDR3 size: 14 residues. CDR3 sequence reads: CASTNLGTFTEAFF. The DNA of the CDR3 is TGTGCCAGCACCAATTTAGGTACATTCACTGAAGCTTTCTTT.

This clonotype was counted at least ten times. This rearrangement joins TRBV11-2 to TRBJ2-5, with D perhaps TRBD1 (5 bases). The CDR3 totals 14 residues. CDR1 is SGHAT, CDR2 FQNNGV, per germline. Trimming stripped 3 bases from V and 1 base from J, with 9 bases between. CDR3 coding DNA: TGTGCCAGCAGCTTTGGTACAGGCCAAGAGACCCAGTACTTC. It yields the protein CASSFGTGQETQYF.

This clonotype was detected ten times or more. This chain uses TRBV12-3 or TRBV12-4 with TRBJ1-5; D gene ambiguous. V shed 5 bases and J shed 7 bases, with 15 bases lying between them. The CDR3 contains 14 residues. The DNA of the CDR3 is TGTGCCAGCAGTCCCCCGACGGGGAGCCAGCCCCAGCATTTT. Encoded protein: CASSPPTGSQPQHF.

The table lists this clonotype with many counts. This chain joins TRBV24-1 and TRBJ2-2; D possibly corresponds to TRBD1 (6 bases). Germline-derived CDR1 and CDR2 are KGHDR and SFDVKD. Trimming pared 6 bases from V and 4 bases from J, leaving 8 bases between. This CDR3 has 13 residues. CDR3 coding DNA: TGTGCCACCAGTTGGGGGCCCACCGGGGAGCTGTTTTTT. Encoded protein: CATSWGPTGELFF.